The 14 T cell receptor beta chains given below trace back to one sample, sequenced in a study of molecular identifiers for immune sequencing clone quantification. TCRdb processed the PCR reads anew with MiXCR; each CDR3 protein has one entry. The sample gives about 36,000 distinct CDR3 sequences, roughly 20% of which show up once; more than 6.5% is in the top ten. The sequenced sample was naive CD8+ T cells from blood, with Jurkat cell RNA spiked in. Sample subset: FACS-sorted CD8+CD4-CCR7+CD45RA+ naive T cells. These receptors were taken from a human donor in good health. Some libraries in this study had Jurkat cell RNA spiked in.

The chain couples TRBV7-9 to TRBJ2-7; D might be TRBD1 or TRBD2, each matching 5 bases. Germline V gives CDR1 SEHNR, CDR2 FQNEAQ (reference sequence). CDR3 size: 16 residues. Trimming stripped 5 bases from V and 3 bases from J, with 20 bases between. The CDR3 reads CASSPFSLGANYEQYF. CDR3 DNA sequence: TGTGCCAGCAGCCCCTTTTCGCTCGGGGCCAACTACGAGCAGTACTTC.

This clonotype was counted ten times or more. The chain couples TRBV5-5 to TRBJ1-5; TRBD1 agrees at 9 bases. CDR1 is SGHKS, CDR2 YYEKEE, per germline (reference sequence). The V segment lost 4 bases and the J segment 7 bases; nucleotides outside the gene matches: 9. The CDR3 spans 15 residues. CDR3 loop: CASSRSTGGGQPQHF. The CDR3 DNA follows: TGTGCCAGCAGCCGGAGTACAGGGGGCGGCCAGCCCCAGCATTTT.

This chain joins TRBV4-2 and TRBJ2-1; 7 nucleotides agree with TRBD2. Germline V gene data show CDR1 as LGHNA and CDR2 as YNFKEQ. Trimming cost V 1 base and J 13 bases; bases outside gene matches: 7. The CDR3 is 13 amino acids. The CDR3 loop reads CASSQVGGGAQFF. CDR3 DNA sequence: TGTGCCAGCAGCCAAGTTGGGGGAGGGGCTCAGTTCTTC.

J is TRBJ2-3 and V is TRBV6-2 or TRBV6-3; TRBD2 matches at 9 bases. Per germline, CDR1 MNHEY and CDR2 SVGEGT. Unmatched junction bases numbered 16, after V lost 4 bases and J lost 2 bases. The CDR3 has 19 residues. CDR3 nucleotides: TGTGCCAGCAGTTTCTCCTACCGACTAGCGGAGAGGGCCACAGATACGCAGTATTTT. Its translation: CASSFSYRLAERATDTQYF.

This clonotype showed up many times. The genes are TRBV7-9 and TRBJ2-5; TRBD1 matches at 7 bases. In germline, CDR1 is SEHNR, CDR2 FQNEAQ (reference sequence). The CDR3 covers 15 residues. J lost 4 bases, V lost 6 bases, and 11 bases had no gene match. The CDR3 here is CASRTNRGARETQYF. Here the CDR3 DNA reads TGTGCCAGCAGAACCAACAGGGGCGCCAGAGAGACCCAGTACTTC.

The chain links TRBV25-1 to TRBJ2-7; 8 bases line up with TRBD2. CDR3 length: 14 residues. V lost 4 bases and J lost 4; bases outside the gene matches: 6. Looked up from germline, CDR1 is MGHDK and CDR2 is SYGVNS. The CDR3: CASSALGGGYEQYF. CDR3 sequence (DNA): TGTGCCAGCAGTGCGCTCGGGGGGGGGTACGAGCAGTACTTC.

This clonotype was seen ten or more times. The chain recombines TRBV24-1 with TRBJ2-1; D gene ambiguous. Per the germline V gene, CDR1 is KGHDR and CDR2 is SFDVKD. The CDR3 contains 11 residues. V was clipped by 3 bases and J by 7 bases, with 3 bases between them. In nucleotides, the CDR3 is TGTGCCACCAGTGATAAGAATGAGCAGTTCTTC. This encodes CATSDKNEQFF.

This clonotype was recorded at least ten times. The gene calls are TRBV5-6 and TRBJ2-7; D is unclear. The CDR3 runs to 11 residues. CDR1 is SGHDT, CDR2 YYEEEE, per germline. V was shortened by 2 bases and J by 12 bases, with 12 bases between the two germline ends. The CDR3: CASSFGNSLYF. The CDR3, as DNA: TGTGCCAGCAGCTTCGGCAATTCTTTGTACTTC.

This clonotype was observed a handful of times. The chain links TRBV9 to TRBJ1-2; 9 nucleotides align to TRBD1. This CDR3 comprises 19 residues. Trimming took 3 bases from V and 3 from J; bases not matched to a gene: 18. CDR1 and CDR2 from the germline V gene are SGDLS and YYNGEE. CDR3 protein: CASSDRTGVHNGGHYGYTF. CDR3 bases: TGTGCCAGCAGCGATCGGACAGGGGTCCACAATGGGGGGCACTATGGCTACACCTTC.

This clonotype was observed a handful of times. The CDR3, as DNA: TGTGCCAGCAGCGAAAGGACAGGCCCGGGGTTTCTAATGAACACTGAAGCTTTCTTT. Translated, it gives CASSERTGPGFLMNTEAFF. V usage is TRBV6-2 or TRBV6-3 and J usage is TRBJ1-1, with TRBD1 matching over 7 bases. This CDR3 has 19 residues. The germline CDR1 and CDR2 sequences are MNHEY and SVGEGT. J lost 0 bases, V lost 6 bases, and 19 bases had no gene match.

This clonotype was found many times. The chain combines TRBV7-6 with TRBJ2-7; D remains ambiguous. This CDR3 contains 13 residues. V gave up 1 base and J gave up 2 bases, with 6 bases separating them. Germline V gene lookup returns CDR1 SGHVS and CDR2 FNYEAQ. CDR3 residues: CASSLVGTYEQYF. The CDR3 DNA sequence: TGTGCCAGCAGCTTAGTAGGTACCTACGAGCAGTACTTC.

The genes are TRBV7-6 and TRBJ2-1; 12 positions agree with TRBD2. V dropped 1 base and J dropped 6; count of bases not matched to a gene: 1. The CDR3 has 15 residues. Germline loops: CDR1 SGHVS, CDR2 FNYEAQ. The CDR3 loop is CASSLGLAGVNEQFF. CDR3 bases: TGTGCCAGCAGCTTAGGACTAGCGGGAGTCAATGAGCAGTTCTTC.

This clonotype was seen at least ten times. The CDR3 region has the DNA TGCGCCAGCAGCCCCCTCAATCGGGGCTTTGCTTGGGGCACAGATACGCAGTATTTT. It yields the protein CASSPLNRGFAWGTDTQYF. The chain employs TRBV4-3 and TRBJ2-3, with D possibly being TRBD1 or TRBD2 (5 bases each). The CDR3 has 19 amino acids. Germline CDR1 reads LGHNA; CDR2 reads YSLEER. With 4 bases removed from V and 1 base from J, the gap between germline ends came to 24 bases.

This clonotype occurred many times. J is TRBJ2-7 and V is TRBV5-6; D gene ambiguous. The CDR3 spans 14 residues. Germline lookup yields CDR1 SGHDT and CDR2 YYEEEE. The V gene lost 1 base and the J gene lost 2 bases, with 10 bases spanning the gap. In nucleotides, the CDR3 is TGTGCCAGCAGCTTGAGTAACGGACCCTACGAGCAGTACTTC. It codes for CASSLSNGPYEQYF.